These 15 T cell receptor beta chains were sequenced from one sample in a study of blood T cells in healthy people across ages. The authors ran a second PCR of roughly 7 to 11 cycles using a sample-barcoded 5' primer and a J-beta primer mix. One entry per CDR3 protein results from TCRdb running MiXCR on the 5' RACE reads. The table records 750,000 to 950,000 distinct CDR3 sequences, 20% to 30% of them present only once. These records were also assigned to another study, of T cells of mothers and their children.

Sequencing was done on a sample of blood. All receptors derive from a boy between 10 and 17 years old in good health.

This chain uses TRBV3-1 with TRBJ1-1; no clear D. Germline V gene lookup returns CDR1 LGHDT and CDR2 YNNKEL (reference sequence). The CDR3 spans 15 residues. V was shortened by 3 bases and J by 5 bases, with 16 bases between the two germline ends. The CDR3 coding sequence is TGTGCCAGCAGCCAGAGGGTAAGAGCCTCGACTGAAGCTTTCTTT. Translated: CASSQRVRASTEAFF.

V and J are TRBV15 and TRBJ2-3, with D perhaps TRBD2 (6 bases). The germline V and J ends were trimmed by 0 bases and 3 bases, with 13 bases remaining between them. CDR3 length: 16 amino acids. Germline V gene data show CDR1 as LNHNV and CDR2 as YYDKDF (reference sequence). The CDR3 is CATSRDRGSRTDTQYF. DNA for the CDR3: TGTGCCACCAGCAGAGATCGGGGGAGTAGGACAGATACGCAGTATTTT.

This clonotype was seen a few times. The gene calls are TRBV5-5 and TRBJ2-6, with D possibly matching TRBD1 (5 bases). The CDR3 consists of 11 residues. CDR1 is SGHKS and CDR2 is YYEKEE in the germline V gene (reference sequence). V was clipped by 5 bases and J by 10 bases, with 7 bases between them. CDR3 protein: CASSGQNVLTF. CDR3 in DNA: TGTGCCAGCAGTGGACAAAACGTCCTGACTTTC.

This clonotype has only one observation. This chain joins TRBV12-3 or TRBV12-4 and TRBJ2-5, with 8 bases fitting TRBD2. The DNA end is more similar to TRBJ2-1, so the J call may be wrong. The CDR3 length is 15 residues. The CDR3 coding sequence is TGTGCCAGCATGGATCGGGGGGGGTTCCTGAATGAGCAGTTCTTC. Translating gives CASMDRGGFLNEQFF.

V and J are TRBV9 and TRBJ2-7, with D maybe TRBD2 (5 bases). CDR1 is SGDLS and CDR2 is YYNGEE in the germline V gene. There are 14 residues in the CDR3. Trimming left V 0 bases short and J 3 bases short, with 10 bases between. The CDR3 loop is CASSVDGSFYEQYF. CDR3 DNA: TGTGCCAGCAGCGTAGATGGGAGCTTCTACGAGCAGTACTTC.

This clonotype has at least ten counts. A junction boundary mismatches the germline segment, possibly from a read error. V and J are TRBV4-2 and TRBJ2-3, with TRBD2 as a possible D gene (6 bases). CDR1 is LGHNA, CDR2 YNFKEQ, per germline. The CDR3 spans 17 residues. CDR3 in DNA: TGTGCCAGTAGCCAAGATTGGGGGGAATCGACTACAGATACGCAGTATTTT. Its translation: CASSQDWGESTTDTQYF.

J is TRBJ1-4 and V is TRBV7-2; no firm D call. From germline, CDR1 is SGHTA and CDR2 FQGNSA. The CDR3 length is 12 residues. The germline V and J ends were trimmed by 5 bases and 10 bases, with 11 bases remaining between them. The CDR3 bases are TGTGCCAGCAGCCTTGAAGGGCGAAAACTGTTTTTT. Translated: CASSLEGRKLFF.

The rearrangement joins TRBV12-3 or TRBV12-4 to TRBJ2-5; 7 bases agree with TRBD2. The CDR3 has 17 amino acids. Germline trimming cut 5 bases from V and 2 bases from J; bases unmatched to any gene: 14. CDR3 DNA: TGTGCCAGCAGTCGGAATCGACTAGCTTTTGGACAAGAGACCCAGTACTTC. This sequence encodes CASSRNRLAFGQETQYF.

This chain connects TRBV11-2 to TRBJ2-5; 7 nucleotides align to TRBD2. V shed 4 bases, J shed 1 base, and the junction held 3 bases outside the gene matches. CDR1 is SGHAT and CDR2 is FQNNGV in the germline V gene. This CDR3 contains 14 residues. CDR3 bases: TGTGCCAGCAGCTGGGAGGGGTCCCAAGAGACCCAGTACTTC. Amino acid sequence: CASSWEGSQETQYF.

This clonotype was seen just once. Here the CDR3 DNA reads TGTGCCACAAACAGGGTTGGGGACACCGGGGAGCTGTTTTTT. Translated, it gives CATNRVGDTGELFF. The chain employs TRBV6-5 and TRBJ2-2, with D perhaps TRBD1 (6 bases). Germline values: CDR1 MNHEY, CDR2 SVGAGI. V lost 10 bases and J 3 bases, leaving 15 bases between the germline ends. This CDR3 has 14 residues.

The chain's CDR3 is CASSVDSGGAQGQETQYF. The CDR3 DNA reads TGTGCCAGCAGCGTAGATAGCGGGGGAGCACAAGGCCAAGAGACCCAGTACTTC. This chain links TRBV9 with TRBJ2-5; 9 bases fit TRBD2. The CDR3 spans 18 residues. V was clipped by 0 bases and J by 1 base; unmatched bases: 10. The germline V gene has CDR1 SGDLS and CDR2 YYNGEE.

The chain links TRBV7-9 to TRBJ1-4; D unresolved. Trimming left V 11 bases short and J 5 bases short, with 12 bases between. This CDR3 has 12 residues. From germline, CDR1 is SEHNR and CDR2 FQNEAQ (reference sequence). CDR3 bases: TGTGCCCCTGGACGGATGAATGAAAAACTGTTTTTT. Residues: CAPGRMNEKLFF. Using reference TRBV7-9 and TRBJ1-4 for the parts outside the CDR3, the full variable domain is DTGVSQNPRHKITKRGQNVTFRCDPISEHNRLYWYRQTLGQGPEFLTYFQNEAQLEKSRLLSDRFSAERPKGSFSTLEIQRTEQGDSAMYLCAPGRMNEKLFFGSGTQLSVL.

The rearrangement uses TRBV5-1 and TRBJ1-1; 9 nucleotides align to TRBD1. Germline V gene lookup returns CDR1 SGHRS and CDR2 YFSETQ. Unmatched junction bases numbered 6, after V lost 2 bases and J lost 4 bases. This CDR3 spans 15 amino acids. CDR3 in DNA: TGCGCCAGCAGCTTTGGGGACAGGGAGGGCACTGAAGCTTTCTTT. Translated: CASSFGDREGTEAFF.

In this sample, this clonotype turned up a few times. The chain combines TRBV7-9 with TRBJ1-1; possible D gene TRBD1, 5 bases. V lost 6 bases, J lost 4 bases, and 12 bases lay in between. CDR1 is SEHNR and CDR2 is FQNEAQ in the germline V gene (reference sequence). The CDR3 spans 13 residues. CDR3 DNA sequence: TGTGCCAGCAGTTGGGGACCAAGCACTGAAGCTTTCTTT. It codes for CASSWGPSTEAFF.

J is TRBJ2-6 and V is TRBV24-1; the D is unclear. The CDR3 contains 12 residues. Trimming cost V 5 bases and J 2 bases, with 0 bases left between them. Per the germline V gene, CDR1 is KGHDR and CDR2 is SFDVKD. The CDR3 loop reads CATSAGANVLTF. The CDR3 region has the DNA TGTGCCACCAGTGCTGGGGCCAACGTCCTGACTTTC.